Following are 28 T cell receptor beta chains from one sample sequenced in a study of CD8 T cell repertoires and HIV-1 epitope variants. Measured with immunoSEQ multiplex PCR; TCRdb has only the in-frame clones, and not every one. Of roughly 5,700 clones listed, about three fifths are singletons. These receptors have no known antigen. What was sequenced was cultured CD8+ T cells derived from PBMCs. The receptor set was obtained from a male donor with HIV.

This clone was recorded a few times. The chain recombines TRBV11-3 with TRBJ1-1, with unresolved D. The CDR3 sequence is 13 residues long. Per the germline V gene, CDR1 is SGHNT and CDR2 is YENEEA. The V end lost 3 bases, the J end lost 1 base, and 6 bases lay between the germline ends. The CDR3 DNA reads as TGTGCCAGCAGCTTCGCCGGGAACACTGAAGCTTTCTTT. Protein: CASSFAGNTEAFF.

V usage is TRBV5-6 and J usage is TRBJ2-1, with D uncertain. The CDR3 spans 14 residues. The ends were cut back, 6 bases at V and 6 bases at J, with 16 bases in the middle. The germline CDR1 and CDR2 sequences are SGHDT and YYEEEE. In nucleotides, the CDR3 is TGTGCCAGCACCCCGTCTTCTTGGGGCAATGAGCAGTTCTTC. Protein product: CASTPSSWGNEQFF.

V and J are TRBV5-6 and TRBJ2-5; D might be TRBD1 (7 bases). The CDR3 runs to 13 residues. V was trimmed by 4 bases and J by 5 bases, leaving 12 bases between them. The V gene's germline CDR1 is SGHDT and CDR2 YYEEEE. The CDR3 is CASSPGGYETQYF. The CDR3 nucleotides are TGTGCCAGCAGCCCAGGGGGGTACGAGACCCAGTACTTC.

The chain uses TRBV7-3 and TRBJ2-3; 8 nucleotides line up with TRBD2. V was pared by 1 base and J by 3 bases, with 3 bases of the junction left unmatched. Germline lookup yields CDR1 SGHTA and CDR2 FQGTGA. The CDR3 runs to 15 residues. This chain's CDR3 is CASSLNGGVTDTQYF. DNA of the CDR3: TGTGCCAGCAGCTTAAACGGGGGGGTAACAGATACGCAGTATTTT.

This clone is judged medium-sized. The CDR3 bases are TGTGCCAGTAGTATTGGCGGGGCAGCCCTTGAAGCTTTCTTT. It encodes CASSIGGAALEAFF. This chain uses TRBV19 with TRBJ1-1; D is possibly TRBD1 (5 bases). The CDR3 is 14 residues long. V gave up 3 bases and J gave up 7 bases, with 15 bases separating them. Germline CDR1 reads LNHDA; CDR2 reads SQIVND (reference sequence).

This chain uses TRBV6-4 with TRBJ2-7, with TRBD1 matching 7 bases. CDR1 and CDR2 (germline): MRHNA, SNTAGT. There are 18 residues in the CDR3. The J segment lost 2 bases and the V segment lost 2 bases, leaving 15 bases of the junction unmatched. CDR3 nucleotides: TGTGCCAGCAGTGACCCGTGTCCTAGGGGGCGAATCACCTACGAGCAGTACTTC. Amino acid sequence: CASSDPCPRGRITYEQYF.

The chain employs TRBV19 and TRBJ2-1; 8 bases fit TRBD1. The V and J ends lost 5 bases and 5 bases, in that order; junction bases with no gene match: 2. This CDR3 region has 13 residues. CDR1 and CDR2 from the germline V gene are LNHDA and SQIVND (reference sequence). The CDR3 bases are TGTGCCAGTAGTCTACAGGGGGACAATGAGCAGTTCTTC. Translated: CASSLQGDNEQFF. The full variable domain, in which reference TRBV19 and TRBJ2-1 provide the parts outside the CDR3, is DGGITQSPKYLFRKEGQNVTLSCEQNLNHDAMYWYRQDPGQGLRLIYYSQIVNDFQKGDIAEGYSVSREKKESFPLTVTSAQKNPTAFYLCASSLQGDNEQFFGPGTRLTVL.

This chain's CDR3 is CASSYEGESTDTQYF. In nucleotides, the CDR3 is TGTGCCAGCAGTTACGAGGGGGAGAGCACAGATACGCAGTATTTT. This chain links TRBV28 with TRBJ2-3; D might be TRBD1 (6 bases). Germline V lookup: CDR1 MDHEN, CDR2 SYDVKM. The CDR3 runs 15 residues. Trimming left V 4 bases short and J 0 bases short, with 11 bases between.

The chain links TRBV11-3 to TRBJ1-1; perhaps TRBD1 as D (6 bases). Germline CDR1 reads SGHNT; CDR2 reads YENEEA. V was cut by 3 bases and J by 2 bases, with 10 bases left in between. The CDR3 is 14 amino acids. The CDR3 sequence is CASSLSGDNTEAFF. The CDR3 DNA reads as TGTGCCAGCAGCTTGTCAGGGGACAACACTGAAGCTTTCTTT.

The chain has TRBV27 and TRBJ2-1; 10 bases are shared with TRBD2. CDR1 is MNHEY, CDR2 SMNVEV, per germline (reference sequence). V gave up 3 bases and J gave up 9 bases; unmatched junction bases: 5. The CDR3 has 14 amino acids. The CDR3 nucleotides read TGTGCCAGCAGTTTGGGGACTAGCGTAACTGAGCAGTTCTTC. Amino acids: CASSLGTSVTEQFF.

This clone was observed a few times. This sequence joins TRBV7-2 and TRBJ2-7; D gene unclear. Germline V gene sequence: CDR1 SGHTA, CDR2 FQGNSA. V shed 3 bases and J shed 2 bases, with 5 bases lying between them. This CDR3 comprises 12 residues. CDR3 coding DNA: TGTGCCAGCAGCTTCCCTGCCTACGAGCAGTACTTC. It translates to CASSFPAYEQYF.

The chain carries TRBV11-3 and TRBJ2-4, with D possibly matching TRBD2 (5 bases). V lost 1 base and J 7 bases, leaving 8 bases between the germline ends. Germline V gene sequence: CDR1 SGHNT, CDR2 YENEEA. The CDR3 has 13 residues. In DNA form, the CDR3 reads TGTGCCAGCAGCTTAGGACCGGGGAACATTCAGTACTTC. Translating it yields CASSLGPGNIQYF.

The V gene is TRBV4-2, the J gene TRBJ1-1; D gene ambiguous. Trimming took off 4 bases at V and 7 bases at J, with 10 bases between the two ends. The germline V gene has CDR1 LGHNA and CDR2 YNFKEQ. This CDR3 contains 12 residues. As DNA, the CDR3 is TGTGCCAGCAGCCCCTCTGGGGTTGAAGCTTTCTTT. It encodes CASSPSGVEAFF.

J is TRBJ2-7 and V is TRBV27; 8 nucleotides line up with TRBD1. V was pared by 1 base and J by 2 bases, with 7 bases of the junction left unmatched. This CDR3 spans 16 amino acids. Germline values: CDR1 MNHEY, CDR2 SMNVEV (reference sequence). The CDR3 bases are TGTGCCAGCAGTTTATACCAGACGGGACAGGCCTACGAGCAGTACTTC. It encodes CASSLYQTGQAYEQYF.

This chain joins TRBV6-5 and TRBJ1-4; D might be TRBD1 (5 bases). The V and J ends lost 9 bases and 5 bases respectively, with 16 bases between them. The V gene's germline CDR1 is MNHEY and CDR2 SVGAGI. This CDR3 has 14 residues. The CDR3 is CASGTVTENEKLFF. DNA of the CDR3: TGTGCCAGTGGGACCGTAACCGAAAATGAAAAACTGTTTTTT.

This clone was observed a handful of times. The chain joins TRBV7-3 to TRBJ2-2; D unclear. Deletions cut 4 bases from V and 7 bases from J, with 7 bases between. Germline V lookup: CDR1 SGHTA, CDR2 FQGTGA. This CDR3 has 12 residues. CDR3 region: CASSSTGGELFF. The CDR3 DNA follows: TGTGCCAGCAGCTCGACGGGCGGGGAGCTGTTTTTT.

This chain links TRBV6-6 with TRBJ2-7, with 9 nucleotides matching TRBD2. Unmatched junction bases numbered 3, after V lost 0 bases and J lost 3 bases. This CDR3 has 15 residues. Per germline, CDR1 MNHNY and CDR2 SVGAGI (reference sequence). The CDR3 protein is CASSYSTSGDYEQYF. The CDR3 bases are TGTGCCAGCAGTTACTCGACTAGCGGTGACTACGAGCAGTACTTC.

V usage is TRBV9 and J usage is TRBJ2-5; D may be TRBD2 (6 bases). In germline, CDR1 is SGDLS, CDR2 YYNGEE. The V gene lost 4 bases and the J gene lost 5 bases, with 9 bases spanning the gap. The CDR3 is made up of 12 amino acids. This chain's CDR3 is CASSPSGETQYF. CDR3 bases: TGTGCCAGCAGCCCCAGCGGGGAGACCCAGTACTTC.

The rearrangement links TRBV19 to TRBJ2-1; TRBD2 agrees at 7 bases. Germline V gene lookup returns CDR1 LNHDA and CDR2 SQIVND (reference sequence). CDR3 length: 13 residues. V lost 3 bases to trimming and J lost 5 bases; unmatched junction nucleotides: 1. CDR3 in DNA: TGTGCCAGTAGTATGGGACTAAACAATGAGCAGTTCTTC. It yields the protein CASSMGLNNEQFF.

This clone was counted only a few times. This CDR3 reads CATTLGTYTF. The CDR3 DNA reads as TGTGCCACTACCCTTGGGACGTACACCTTC. The chain combines TRBV28 with TRBJ1-2; D is possibly TRBD1 (5 bases). The CDR3 is 10 residues long. Trimming pared 10 bases from V and 11 bases from J, leaving 14 bases between. Per germline, CDR1 MDHEN and CDR2 SYDVKM.

This clone was detected only a few times. The gene calls are TRBV14 and TRBJ1-1; D remains unclear. Germline loops: CDR1 SGHDN, CDR2 FVKESK. With 4 bases removed from V and 2 bases from J, the gap between germline ends came to 11 bases. This CDR3 spans 14 amino acids. This CDR3 is CASSLRPSNTEAFF. CDR3 DNA: TGTGCCAGCAGCCTACGCCCGTCCAACACTGAAGCTTTCTTT. Full variable domain (remainder filled in from reference TRBV14 and TRBJ1-1): EAGVTQFPSHSVIEKGQTVTLRCDPISGHDNLYWYRRVMGKEIKFLLHFVKESKQDESGMPNNRFLAERTGGTYSTLKVQPAELEDSGVYFCASSLRPSNTEAFFGQGTRLTVV.

This chain joins TRBV7-6 and TRBJ1-6, with a possible D match to TRBD1 (6 bases). The CDR3 is 15 residues long. Trimming shortened V by 0 bases and J by 3 bases, and 6 bases separated the two germline ends. The germline gives CDR1 SGHVS, CDR2 FNYEAQ. In DNA, the CDR3 is TGTGCCAGCAGCTTAGCACAGGGCTATAATTCACCCCTCCACTTT. Translating gives CASSLAQGYNSPLHF.

The chain joins TRBV19 to TRBJ2-1; TRBD1 might be the D (5 bases). CDR3 length: 13 amino acids. Germline V gene data show CDR1 as LNHDA and CDR2 as SQIVND (reference sequence). V was clipped by 6 bases and J by 7 bases, with 13 bases between them. The CDR3: CASSRDLENEQFF. CDR3 coding DNA: TGTGCCAGTAGCAGGGATTTGGAGAATGAGCAGTTCTTC.

The sample holds a few counts of this clone. This chain links TRBV6-5 with TRBJ2-3; D perhaps matches TRBD2 (5 bases). CDR3 length: 14 amino acids. Trimming left V 5 bases short and J 8 bases short, with 17 bases between. CDR1 and CDR2 from the germline V gene are MNHEY and SVGAGI. CDR3 in amino acids: CASSPGLRDGTQYF. In DNA, the CDR3 is TGTGCCAGCAGTCCTGGACTGAGAGACGGTACGCAGTATTTT.

This clone has more than one count but fewer than ten. CDR3 DNA: TGTGCCAGCAGCCCCGGACAGGGGATCTCTGGGGCCAACGTCCTGACTTTC. Translated: CASSPGQGISGANVLTF. This chain uses TRBV9 with TRBJ2-6, with 9 bases fitting TRBD1. Germline V gene lookup returns CDR1 SGDLS and CDR2 YYNGEE. V lost 4 bases to trimming and J lost 0 bases; unmatched junction nucleotides: 5. The CDR3 length is 17 residues.

The chain links TRBV4-1 to TRBJ2-3, with 9 bases lining up with TRBD2. Germline CDR1 is MGHRA and CDR2 is YSYEKL. Germline trimming cut 0 bases from V and 3 bases from J; bases unmatched to any gene: 4. The CDR3 has 16 amino acids. CDR3 region: CASSQEERGETDTQYF. In nucleotides, the CDR3 is TGCGCCAGCAGCCAAGAGGAGCGGGGGGAAACAGATACGCAGTATTTT.

The chain uses TRBV28 and TRBJ2-7; D might be TRBD1 or TRBD2, each matching 5 bases. Per the germline V gene, CDR1 is MDHEN and CDR2 is SYDVKM. The CDR3 loop spans 15 amino acids. With 1 base removed from V and 3 bases from J, the gap between germline ends came to 13 bases. In nucleotides, the CDR3 is TGTGCCAGCAGTTTATATGGGGGTGGTAGCTACGAGCAGTACTTC. Translated: CASSLYGGGSYEQYF.

By share, this clone ranks as medium-sized. The V call is TRBV9, the J call TRBJ1-2; D is uncertain. Germline lookup yields CDR1 SGDLS and CDR2 YYNGEE. The CDR3 is made up of 16 amino acids. V lost 4 bases, J lost 4 bases, and 20 bases lay in between. The CDR3 is CASSPADARPLYGYTF. DNA for the CDR3: TGTGCCAGCAGCCCCGCGGACGCCAGGCCACTCTATGGCTACACCTTC.